Shown below are 18 T cell receptor beta chains from a single sample sequenced in a study of immune characteristics of hereditary and idiopathic chronic pancreatitis. Only in-frame clones appear in the TCRdb table, and some are missing; sequencing was by immunoSEQ multiplex PCR. The sample has around 10,000 clones; more than 75% are singletons. Total pancreatectomy with islet autotransplantation was the source of the chronic pancreatitis pancreas tissue. The sequencing sample was made of pancreas tissue with idiopathic chronic pancreatitis. These receptors all come from a human donor with chronic pancreatitis.

The J gene is TRBJ1-1, the V gene TRBV12-3 or TRBV12-4, with no clear D. The germline V and J ends were trimmed by 4 bases and 3 bases, with 6 bases remaining between them. There are 12 residues in the CDR3. CDR3 protein: CASSSQDTEAFF. The CDR3 nucleotides are TGTGCCAGCAGTTCTCAAGACACTGAAGCTTTCTTT.

The rearrangement links TRBV5-1 to TRBJ2-1; D may be TRBD1 (7 bases). V lost 2 bases, J lost 4 bases, and 16 bases lay in between. CDR1 and CDR2 from the germline V gene are SGHRS and YFSETQ. The length of the CDR3 is 16 residues. This CDR3 is CASSFSGGTYYNEQFF. The CDR3 DNA follows: TGCGCCAGCAGCTTCTCAGGGGGGACGTATTACAATGAGCAGTTCTTC.

The chain recombines TRBV9 with TRBJ1-1; D gene ambiguous. The CDR3 totals 13 residues. Germline values: CDR1 SGDLS, CDR2 YYNGEE. Trimming shortened V by 0 bases and J by 1 base, and 4 bases separated the two germline ends. CDR3 region: CASSVGSNTEAFF. The CDR3 region has the DNA TGTGCCAGCAGCGTAGGATCGAACACTGAAGCTTTCTTT.

V and J are TRBV2 and TRBJ2-1, with D possibly matching TRBD1 (5 bases). CDR3 size: 16 residues. Germline V gene data show CDR1 as SNHLY and CDR2 as FYNNEI. Trimming pared 3 bases from V and 10 bases from J, leaving 22 bases between. The CDR3, as DNA: TGTGCCAGCAGTGAGCTGGGCTCCCGGACATTGGAAGAGCAGTTCTTC. Translated, it gives CASSELGSRTLEEQFF.

The CDR3 loop reads CASSIMSSGANVLTF. The CDR3 bases are TGTGCCAGTAGTATTATGAGCTCTGGGGCCAACGTCCTGACTTTC. The V gene is TRBV19, the J gene TRBJ2-6; D gene uncertain. CDR1 and CDR2 from the germline V gene are LNHDA and SQIVND (reference sequence). This CDR3 has 15 residues. V lost 3 bases to trimming and J lost 0 bases, with 6 bases between them.

V is TRBV9 and J is TRBJ1-4; 7 nucleotides agree with TRBD1. Germline V gene data show CDR1 as SGDLS and CDR2 as YYNGEE. V shed 4 bases and J 0 bases; nucleotides not matched to a gene: 21. This CDR3 has 21 amino acids. The CDR3 DNA is TGTGCCAGCAGCCCACATGGGCTTGAGACAGGGCGATCCACAACTAATGAAAAACTGTTTTTT. The encoded protein is CASSPHGLETGRSTTNEKLFF.

The gene calls are TRBV30 and TRBJ1-4; the match to TRBD1 covers 9 bases. Germline assignment: CDR1 GTSNPN and CDR2 SVGIG (reference sequence). The junction had 5 bases not matched to a gene; V was cut back by 2 bases and J by 4 bases. The CDR3 is 15 residues long. In nucleotides, the CDR3 is TGTGCCTGGAGTCCGGGACAGGGCAGTAATGAAAAACTGTTTTTT. It codes for CAWSPGQGSNEKLFF.

For the CDR3, the DNA is TGTGCCAGCAGCCGCGGGAGGCGCGAGACCCAGTACTTC. This gives the protein CASSRGRRETQYF. V usage is TRBV3-1 (or the pseudogene TRBV3-2) and J usage is TRBJ2-5; 8 positions match TRBD2. Germline V gene data show CDR1 as LGHDT and CDR2 as YNNKEL (reference sequence). With 4 bases clipped from V and 5 bases from J, the junction kept 3 bases outside the gene matches. The CDR3 is 13 residues long.

This clone is large. The CDR3 region has the DNA TGTGCCAGCAGTTCCTATGAAGTGAACACTGAAGCTTTCTTT. This translates into CASSSYEVNTEAFF. The chain has TRBV27 and TRBJ1-1; D remains unclear. The germline V and J ends were trimmed by 4 bases and 0 bases, with 9 bases remaining between them. The CDR3 runs 14 residues. The germline V gene encodes CDR1 MNHEY and CDR2 SMNVEV (reference sequence).

V usage is TRBV6-2 or TRBV6-3 and J usage is TRBJ2-7; weak D call: TRBD1 (5 bases). V dropped 4 bases and J dropped 3 bases, with 13 bases sitting between them. Germline CDR1 and CDR2: MNHEY and SVGEGT. The CDR3 covers 14 residues. The CDR3 DNA reads TGTGCCAGCAGTTTGCAGCCAACAGGCTACGAGCAGTACTTC. It codes for CASSLQPTGYEQYF.

The V gene is TRBV18, the J gene TRBJ1-2; no clear D. The CDR3 sequence is 13 residues long. Germline V gives CDR1 KGHSH, CDR2 LQKENI. Trimming took off 6 bases at V and 2 bases at J, with 10 bases between the two ends. The CDR3: CASSPTVNYGYTF. CDR3 bases: TGTGCCAGCTCGCCCACAGTCAACTATGGCTACACCTTC.

Only one count was recorded for this clone. The rearrangement joins TRBV28 to TRBJ2-7; D remains unclear. The V gene's germline CDR1 is MDHEN and CDR2 SYDVKM. This CDR3 is built from 11 residues. The V and J ends lost 4 bases and 4 bases respectively, with 5 bases between them. The CDR3 region is CASSSNYEQYV. The DNA for the CDR3 is TGTGCCAGCAGTTCTAATTACGAGCAGTACGTC.

V and J are TRBV19 and TRBJ1-2; possible D gene TRBD1, 5 bases. V was trimmed by 3 bases and J by 4 bases, leaving 12 bases between them. Per germline, CDR1 LNHDA and CDR2 SQIVND (reference sequence). The CDR3 runs to 14 residues. The CDR3 DNA sequence: TGTGCCAGTAGTATGGAGGGGCCCGTCTATGGCTACACCTTC. Translation: CASSMEGPVYGYTF.

This chain joins TRBV7-9 and TRBJ1-4, with D possibly TRBD1 on 5 matching bases. Germline CDR1 SEHNR, CDR2 FQNEAQ (reference sequence). The CDR3 sequence is 15 residues long. Trimming cost V 5 bases and J 5 bases, with 15 bases left between them. The CDR3 coding sequence is TGTGCCAGCAGCCGCGGGGGAAGGGTGAATGAAAAACTGTTTTTT. It specifies CASSRGGRVNEKLFF.

The chain carries TRBV5-6 and TRBJ2-3; unclear D gene. Per germline, CDR1 SGHDT and CDR2 YYEEEE. Trimming cost V 4 bases and J 2 bases, with 8 bases left between them. The CDR3 totals 13 residues. CDR3 coding DNA: TGTGCCAGCAGCCCGGTATCCACAGATACGCAGTATTTT. It encodes CASSPVSTDTQYF.

The chain is built from TRBV5-1 and TRBJ1-1, with 7 bases that match TRBD1. The V gene end was trimmed by 4 bases and the J gene end by 3 bases; junction bases not matched to a gene: 6. The CDR3 runs 14 residues. Germline lookup yields CDR1 SGHRS and CDR2 YFSETQ. The CDR3 sequence is CASSDLDRDTEAFF. The CDR3 DNA reads TGCGCCAGCAGCGACCTTGACAGGGACACTGAAGCTTTCTTT.

This clone was seen a single time. This chain uses TRBV10-1 with TRBJ1-1; TRBD1 might be the D (6 bases). This CDR3 region has 14 residues. V lost 7 bases and J 1 base, leaving 13 bases between the germline ends. CDR1 is WNHNN and CDR2 is SYGVQD in the germline V gene (reference sequence). CDR3 sequence reads: CASTNEGGNTEAFF. The CDR3 coding sequence is TGCGCCAGCACCAACGAGGGGGGGAACACTGAAGCTTTCTTT.

The rearrangement joins TRBV4-2 to TRBJ2-3; 10 bases match TRBD2. CDR1 is LGHNA and CDR2 is YNFKEQ in the germline V gene. V lost 1 base to trimming and J lost 6 bases; unmatched junction nucleotides: 7. This CDR3 has 16 residues. Here the CDR3 DNA reads TGTGCCAGCAGCCAAGTAATTAGCGGGGGGTCGGATACGCAGTATTTT. Amino acid sequence: CASSQVISGGSDTQYF.